These T cell receptor beta chains were read from a single sample in a study of cytomegalovirus exposure and HLA in healthy donors. Method: immunoSEQ multiplex PCR; TCRdb's copy keeps in-frame clones and lacks some. The sample lists 120,000 to 150,000 clones, almost 90% seen once, with approximately 7.5% in the top ten. The source material was PBMCs. The origin of the receptors is a woman aged 18 to 35 in good health and CMV-seropositive. CDR3s include the opening cysteine and the closing phenylalanine or tryptophan. The D gene is left open where the match is weak. A row's size may be missing; if present it is once, few, many or a size class.

TRBV7-9	.	.	TRBJ1-2	TGTGCCAGCAGCCCTGATCAATTAGGCAGGGGCCCGTCTAACTATGGCTACACCTTC	CASSPDQLGRGPSNYGYTF
TRBV29-1	.	.	TRBJ1-1	TGCAGCGTGGAGCGGGGGAGCGGCATGAACACTGAAGCTTTCTTT	CSVERGSGMNTEAFF
TRBV5-8	.	TRBD1	TRBJ1-5	TGTGCCAGCAGCTTGCATAGGGGACAGGGACCCAATCAGCCCCAGCATTTT	CASSLHRGQGPNQPQHF
TRBV6-1	.	TRBD1	TRBJ1-6	TGTGCCAGCAGTGCAGGCAAAGGACAGGGGGCCAATTCACCCCTCCACTTT	CASSAGKGQGANSPLHF
TRBV5-8	.	TRBD1	TRBJ1-5	TGTGCCAGCAGCCGCGAATGGACAGGGGATCAGCCCCAGCATTTT	CASSREWTGDQPQHF
TRBV6-1	.	.	TRBJ2-1	TGTGCCAGCAGCCGTGGGACTGCAGTATTGGAGCAGTTCTTC	CASSRGTAVLEQFF
TRBV27	.	.	TRBJ2-3	TGTGCCAGCAGTTTTCTGCGGACTAGCACAGATACGCAGTATTTT	CASSFLRTSTDTQYF
TRBV19	.	.	TRBJ1-2	TGTGCCAGTAGTATCGGGGGGGCAGATGGCTACACCTTC	CASSIGGADGYTF
TRBV10-1	.	.	TRBJ1-2	TGCGCCAGCACTCCCAGGAGGCGGGACGCGAACTATGGCTACACCTTC	CASTPRRRDANYGYTF
TRBV7-9	.	TRBD2	TRBJ2-1	TGTGCCAGCAGCCTAGCGGGAGGGCCGATCAATGAGCAGTTCTTC	CASSLAGGPINEQFF
TRBV18	.	TRBD1	TRBJ1-1	TGTGCCAGCTCACCGGTACAGGGGGTCGCTGAAGCTTTCTTT	CASSPVQGVAEAFF
TRBV6-6	.	.	TRBJ2-3	TGTGCCAGCCGGAAACGACGGGCAGATACGCAGTATTTT	CASRKRRADTQYF
TRBV10-1	.	TRBD1	TRBJ1-4	TGCGCCAGCAGCCCCACAGGGGGCGGAGAAAAACTGTTTTTT	CASSPTGGGEKLFF
TRBV28	.	TRBD1	TRBJ2-3	TGTGCCAGCAGTCTCGGACAGGGACATACGCAGTATTTT	CASSLGQGHTQYF
TRBV10-3	.	TRBD1	TRBJ1-2	TGTGCCATCAGCCACCGGGACAGTAACTATGGCTACACCTTC	CAISHRDSNYGYTF
TRBV5-4	.	.	TRBJ1-2	TGTGCCAGCAGCTTAGGGCAGGGGAATTTCTATGGCTACACCTTC	CASSLGQGNFYGYTF
TRBV5-6	.	TRBD1	TRBJ2-1	TGTGCCAGCAGCTTGGAAGCAGGGGGTTATCGGAATGAGCAGTTCTTC	CASSLEAGGYRNEQFF
TRBV6-5	.	.	TRBJ1-2	TGTGCCAGCAGTTACTCCAACAGCAAAAGCTATGGCTACACCTTC	CASSYSNSKSYGYTF
TRBV2	once	TRBD2	TRBJ2-5	TGTGCCAGCCTTAGCGGGGGGGCGGGGACCCAGTACTTC	CASLSGGAGTQYF
TRBV5-1	.	TRBD2	TRBJ2-1	TGCGCCAGCAGCTTTAGCGGGAGGGCCGAAAATGAGCAGTTCTTC	CASSFSGRAENEQFF
TRBV5-4	.	.	TRBJ1-2	TGTGCCAGCAGCTTGAGGTCAGGGGACTATGGCTACACCTTC	CASSLRSGDYGYTF
TRBV5-4	.	TRBD1	TRBJ1-1	TGTGCCAGCAGCGAGGGACAGGGGGCGACTGAAGCTTTCTTT	CASSEGQGATEAFF
TRBV28	.	.	TRBJ1-5	TGTGCCAGCAGTTTGGCCAAACCCCAGCATTTT	CASSLAKPQHF
TRBV7-9	.	TRBD1	TRBJ2-5	TGTGCCAGCAGCTCGGGACAGGGGAATGGAGAGACCCAGTACTTC	CASSSGQGNGETQYF
TRBV5-6	.	.	TRBJ2-5	TGTGCCAGCAGCCTTCTCGGGAAGACCCAGTACTTC	CASSLLGKTQYF
TRBV6-5	.	TRBD2	TRBJ2-1	TGTGCCAGCAGCCCCGGGACTAGCCCAGGCGATGAGCAGTTCTTC	CASSPGTSPGDEQFF
TRBV27	.	TRBD1	TRBJ1-1	TGTGCCAGCAGTTTACAGGGACAGGGAAGCGCGGCTTTCTTT	CASSLQGQGSAAFF
TRBV6-5	few	TRBD2	TRBJ2-1	TGTGCCAGCAGTGGGGGACTAGCGGGGAACAATGAGCAGTTCTTC	CASSGGLAGNNEQFF
TRBV7-2	.	TRBD2	TRBJ2-7	TGTGCCAGCAGCTTAGTGGGGACTAGCGGGAACGAGCAGTACTTC	CASSLVGTSGNEQYF
TRBV30	once	.	TRBJ2-3	TGTGCCTGGAGGGCGGGACAGAGTGCGCCAGATACGCAGTATTTT	CAWRAGQSAPDTQYF
TRBV5-6	.	TRBD1	TRBJ1-4	TGTGCCAGCAGCGCGCAGGGGGCAACTAATGAAAAACTGTTTTTT	CASSAQGATNEKLFF
TRBV15	.	TRBD2	TRBJ2-7	TGTGCCACCAGCAGAGGGGCGGGGGACTACGAGCAGTACTTC	CATSRGAGDYEQYF
TRBV4-3	.	TRBD1	TRBJ2-3	TGCGCCAGCAGCCACCGCGTTAGACAGGGGGAGGTAGATACGCAGTATTTT	CASSHRVRQGEVDTQYF
TRBV2	.	.	TRBJ1-1	TGTGCCAGCAGTGAAGTGGCAACAACGGAAGCTTTCTTT	CASSEVATTEAFF
TRBV5-4	.	TRBD1	TRBJ1-2	TGTGCCAGCAGGTCCGCAACAGGGGGCGAAGGTGGCTACACCTTC	CASRSATGGEGGYTF
TRBV4-2	.	TRBD2	TRBJ2-1	TGTGCCAGCAGCCAATTTAAGGCCTTTGCGGGAGGGCCTATAATCTTC	CASSQFKAFAGGPIIF
TRBV5-1	.	TRBD2	TRBJ2-3	TGCGCCAGCAGCCCCGGACTAGCGGGAGCCATAGATACGCAGTATTTT	CASSPGLAGAIDTQYF
TRBV18	.	.	TRBJ1-2	TGTGCCAGCTCACGACAAGGGCAATACCCGGGGAATGGCTACACCTTC	CASSRQGQYPGNGYTF
TRBV5-5	few	TRBD1	TRBJ1-6	TGTGCCAGCAGCCGACAGGGGAGAAATTCACCCCTCCACTTT	CASSRQGRNSPLHF
TRBV9	.	.	TRBJ2-1	TGTGCCAGCAGCGTAGGTCGGGGGGCGTACAATGAGCAGTTCTTC	CASSVGRGAYNEQFF
TRBV27	.	TRBD1	TRBJ1-2	TGTGCCAGCAGTCAGGGACAGCCAGCTAACTATGGCTACACCTTC	CASSQGQPANYGYTF
TRBV10-2	.	.	TRBJ2-1	TGCGCCAGCAGTGAGACAGCCTACAATGAGCAGTTCTTC	CASSETAYNEQFF
TRBV18	.	TRBD2	TRBJ2-1	TGTGCCAGCTCACCCTTTGTGGCGGGAGGGTCCTACAATGAGCAGTTCTTC	CASSPFVAGGSYNEQFF
TRBV5-1	once	TRBD2	TRBJ2-1	TGCGCCAGCAGCTTGCGGAGCGGGGGTAACAATGAGCAGTTCTTC	CASSLRSGGNNEQFF
TRBV5-1	.	TRBD1	TRBJ2-5	TGCGCCAGCAGCCCACAGGGGTGGCGGGAGACCCAGTACTTC	CASSPQGWRETQYF
TRBV7-9	.	TRBD2	TRBJ2-7	TGTGCCAGCAGCTCACCGACTAGCGGGGGGCGGGACGAGCAGTACTTC	CASSSPTSGGRDEQYF
TRBV11-2	.	TRBD2	TRBJ2-1	TGTGCCAGCAGCTTTAGCGGGAGGATAGGTGGCAATGAGCAGTTCTTC	CASSFSGRIGGNEQFF
TRBV10-3	.	.	TRBJ1-2	TGTGCCATTAACAGGGATCCCGGGGGCTACACCTTC	CAINRDPGGYTF
TRBV4-2	.	TRBD1	TRBJ1-1	TGTGCCAGCAGCCATGGGGAACAGGGGAGCACTGAAGCTTTCTTT	CASSHGEQGSTEAFF
TRBV2	.	.	TRBJ2-4	TGTGCCAGCAGGTACAGGGAGCCAGACCTTCTAGCCAAAAACATTCAGTACTTC	CASRYREPDLLAKNIQYF
TRBV7-8	few	.	TRBJ1-1	TGTGCCAGCAGCTTAAGATTCGGGGGTGGGGCGGGCACTGAAGCTTTCTTT	CASSLRFGGGAGTEAFF
TRBV11-1	.	.	TRBJ1-1	TGTGCCAGCAGCTTAGGGGCGGGGCACGGGAACACTGAAGCTTTCTTT	CASSLGAGHGNTEAFF
TRBV7-9	once	.	TRBJ1-2	TGTGCCAGCAGCTTCGCAGGGTATCAAGGCTACACCTTC	CASSFAGYQGYTF